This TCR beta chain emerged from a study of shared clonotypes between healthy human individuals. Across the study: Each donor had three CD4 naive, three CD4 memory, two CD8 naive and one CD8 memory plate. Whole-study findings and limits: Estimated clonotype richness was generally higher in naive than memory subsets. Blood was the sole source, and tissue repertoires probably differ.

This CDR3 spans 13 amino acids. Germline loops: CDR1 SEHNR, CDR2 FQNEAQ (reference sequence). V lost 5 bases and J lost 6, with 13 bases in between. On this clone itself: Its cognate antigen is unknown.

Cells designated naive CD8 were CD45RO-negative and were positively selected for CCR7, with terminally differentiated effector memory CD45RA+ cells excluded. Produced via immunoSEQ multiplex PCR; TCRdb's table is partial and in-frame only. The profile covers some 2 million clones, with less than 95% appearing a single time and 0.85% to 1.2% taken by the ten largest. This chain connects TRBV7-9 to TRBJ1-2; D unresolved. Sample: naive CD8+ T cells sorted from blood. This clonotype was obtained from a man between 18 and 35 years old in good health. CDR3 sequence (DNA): TGTGCCAGCAGCCGTTATCCCGACAATGGCTACACCTTC. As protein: CASSRYPDNGYTF.